The 30 T cell receptor beta chains reported below all come from one sample, sequenced in a study of OX40 agonist ivuxolimab in advanced cancers. Profiled with immunoSEQ multiplex PCR; TCRdb holds only in-frame clones, not every one. Of about 85,000 clones in the sample, 65% to 90% were seen once. This sample comprised CD4+ or CD8+ T cells sorted from blood, obtained in a trial of the OX40 agonist ivuxolimab. Source of these receptors: an adult with an advanced solid tumor such as melanoma, head and neck, liver or kidney cancer.

This chain uses TRBV2 with TRBJ2-7; TRBD1 aligns across 8 bases. V trimming: 7 bases; J trimming: 2 bases; junction bases outside the gene matches: 4. The germline gives CDR1 SNHLY, CDR2 FYNNEI. The CDR3 covers 13 residues. The CDR3, as DNA: TGTGCCAGCAACCAGGACAGGGCCTACGAGCAGTACTTC. It specifies CASNQDRAYEQYF.

This clone appeared once. J is TRBJ1-4 and V is TRBV6-5, with D possibly being TRBD1 (6 bases). CDR1 and CDR2 from the germline V gene are MNHEY and SVGAGI. V was trimmed by 0 bases and J by 3 bases, leaving 11 bases between them. The CDR3 has 16 residues. CDR3 protein: CASSYSPGHPNEKLFF. DNA for the CDR3: TGTGCCAGCAGTTACTCGCCGGGACACCCTAATGAAAAACTGTTTTTT.

This chain uses TRBV6-1 with TRBJ1-1; no clear D. Trimming pared 4 bases from V and 3 bases from J, leaving 12 bases between. CDR3 length: 14 residues. Germline V gene data show CDR1 as MNHNS and CDR2 as SASEGT. CDR3 sequence (DNA): TGTGCCAGCAGTGTGGGTGGAGAATACACTGAAGCTTTCTTT. Protein product: CASSVGGEYTEAFF.

V and J are TRBV2 and TRBJ1-1, with D perhaps TRBD1 (5 bases). The V end lost 9 bases, the J end lost 2 bases, and 16 bases lay between the germline ends. Germline CDR1 and CDR2: SNHLY and FYNNEI. There are 14 residues in the CDR3. The CDR3 bases are TGTGCCAGTTCTAAAGGGACTCTAAACACTGAAGCTTTCTTT. Translating it yields CASSKGTLNTEAFF.

This sequence joins TRBV5-1 and TRBJ2-1; D uncertain. Germline V lookup: CDR1 SGHRS, CDR2 YFSETQ. The CDR3 spans 16 residues. Trimming removed 0 bases at V and 0 bases at J, with 10 bases between. The DNA for the CDR3 is TGCGCCAGCAGCTTGGGACCGACCAGCTCCTACAATGAGCAGTTCTTC. It is translated as CASSLGPTSSYNEQFF.

This rearrangement joins TRBV10-3 to TRBJ1-5; the match to TRBD1 covers 7 bases. The CDR3 contains 17 residues. Germline CDR1 reads ENHRY; CDR2 reads SYGVKD. J was trimmed by 2 bases and V by 0 bases; bases with no gene match: 7. CDR3 residues: CAISESLAGGGNQPQHF. DNA of the CDR3: TGTGCCATCAGTGAGTCGTTGGCAGGGGGAGGCAATCAGCCCCAGCATTTT.

The chain has TRBV5-1 and TRBJ1-1; a possible D gene is TRBD1 (6 bases). This CDR3 is built from 14 residues. Per germline, CDR1 SGHRS and CDR2 YFSETQ. V lost 0 bases and J 4 bases, leaving 10 bases between the germline ends. DNA of the CDR3: TGCGCCAGCAGCTTGGGGGGGCCGGGCACTGAAGCTTTCTTT. Its translation is CASSLGGPGTEAFF.

The chain uses TRBV6-1 and TRBJ2-7; tentative D call: TRBD1 (6 bases). The germline CDR1 and CDR2 sequences are MNHNS and SASEGT. V lost 7 bases, J lost 3 bases, and 16 bases lay in between. This CDR3 has 14 residues. The DNA of the CDR3 is TGTGCCAGCACCCCGGACAGATTGAACTACGAGCAGTACTTC. Its protein product is CASTPDRLNYEQYF.

J is TRBJ2-7 and V is TRBV6-6, with 8 bases fitting TRBD1. CDR1 and CDR2 (germline): MNHNY, SVGAGI (reference sequence). The CDR3 has 16 amino acids. Trimming took 5 bases from V and 0 from J; bases not matched to a gene: 9. In nucleotides, the CDR3 is TGTGCCAGCAGTGGTTTTGACAGGGGATTCTCCTACGAGCAGTACTTC. Its translation is CASSGFDRGFSYEQYF.

The CDR3 loop is CAWSVGGGSPYEQYF. In DNA form, the CDR3 reads TGTGCCTGGAGTGTAGGGGGGGGCTCTCCCTACGAGCAGTACTTC. The rearrangement joins TRBV30 to TRBJ2-7; D might be TRBD2 (7 bases). Per the germline V gene, CDR1 is GTSNPN and CDR2 is SVGIG (reference sequence). This CDR3 has 15 residues. Trimming took off 0 bases at V and 2 bases at J, with 14 bases between the two ends.

The V call is TRBV6-5, the J call TRBJ1-1, with unresolved D. Between the trimmed V and J ends, which lost 6 bases and 8 bases, there was a span of 19 bases. This CDR3 contains 14 residues. The germline V gene has CDR1 MNHEY and CDR2 SVGAGI. The CDR3 DNA reads TGTGCCAGCAGCCCCTCCTCAGCAGTAGCGGAAGCTTTCTTT. Protein sequence: CASSPSSAVAEAFF.

The rearrangement joins TRBV11-1 to TRBJ2-1; weak D call: TRBD1 (6 bases). V shed 3 bases and J shed 5 bases, with 8 bases lying between them. The germline V gene has CDR1 SGHAT and CDR2 FQDESV (reference sequence). The CDR3 sequence is 13 residues long. CDR3 region: CASSFTGNNEQFF. The DNA for the CDR3 is TGTGCCAGCAGCTTTACAGGGAACAATGAGCAGTTCTTC.

J is TRBJ1-1 and V is TRBV7-9; D possibly corresponds to TRBD1 (5 bases). Germline V gene lookup returns CDR1 SEHNR and CDR2 FQNEAQ (reference sequence). CDR3 length: 13 residues. V was trimmed by 4 bases and J by 5 bases, leaving 11 bases between them. CDR3 amino acids: CASSWGGGTEAFF. The CDR3 DNA reads TGTGCCAGCAGCTGGGGCGGGGGTACTGAAGCTTTCTTT. Supplemented by reference TRBV7-9 and TRBJ1-1, the full variable domain reads DTGVSQNPRHKITKRGQNVTFRCDPISEHNRLYWYRQTLGQGPEFLTYFQNEAQLEKSRLLSDRFSAERPKGSFSTLEIQRTEQGDSAMYLCASSWGGGTEAFFGQGTRLTVV.

This chain connects TRBV19 to TRBJ1-3; D is perhaps TRBD1 (5 bases). V was trimmed by 6 bases and J by 4 bases, leaving 22 bases between them. CDR1 LNHDA and CDR2 SQIVND come from the germline V gene (reference sequence). This CDR3 region has 17 residues. The CDR3 region is CASRTWRSGLRGNTIYF. CDR3 DNA sequence: TGTGCCAGTAGGACATGGAGGTCGGGGCTGAGAGGAAACACCATATATTTT.

J is TRBJ1-4 and V is TRBV5-1; 7 bases match TRBD1. The germline CDR1 and CDR2 sequences are SGHRS and YFSETQ. The CDR3 is 15 residues long. The ends lost 2 bases at V and 0 bases at J; junction bases unmatched: 1. The CDR3 reads CASSFGTATNEKLFF. The DNA of the CDR3 is TGCGCCAGCAGCTTCGGGACAGCAACTAATGAAAAACTGTTTTTT.

The chain uses TRBV29-1 and TRBJ1-5, with D uncertain. The V gene lost 6 bases and the J gene lost 6 bases, with 12 bases spanning the gap. Germline V gene data show CDR1 as SQVTM and CDR2 as ANQGSEA. The CDR3 length is 12 residues. CDR3 DNA: TGCAGCGTGGGTATAGCGGGTCAGCCCCAGCATTTT. Its protein product is CSVGIAGQPQHF.

The chain joins TRBV5-1 to TRBJ1-4; D not resolved. The V gene lost 4 bases and the J gene lost 0 bases, with 7 bases spanning the gap. CDR3 length: 14 residues. CDR1 and CDR2 (germline): SGHRS, YFSETQ. The CDR3 DNA reads as TGCGCCAGCAGCGCGAGTACAACTAATGAAAAACTGTTTTTT. Its protein product is CASSASTTNEKLFF.

The chain recombines TRBV20-1 with TRBJ1-2; no reliable D call. The CDR3 totals 8 residues. V was pared by 6 bases and J by 8 bases, with 4 bases between. CDR1 and CDR2 from the germline V gene are DFQATT and SNEGSKA (reference sequence). CDR3: CSAEGYTF. As DNA, the CDR3 is TGCAGTGCAGAAGGCTACACCTTC.

This chain joins TRBV28 and TRBJ1-2, with 8 bases fitting TRBD1. This CDR3 region has 14 residues. The germline gives CDR1 MDHEN, CDR2 SYDVKM. Trimming removed 3 bases from V and 8 bases from J; junction bases left unmatched: 8. The CDR3 DNA follows: TGTGCCAGCAGTTTTATTTCAGGACAGGGCGGCTACACCTTC. It codes for CASSFISGQGGYTF.

CDR3 coding DNA: TGTGCCAGCAGTGAAGCCGGTTTGGGGGGCTATGGCTACACCTTC. Its protein product is CASSEAGLGGYGYTF. The chain is built from TRBV6-1 and TRBJ1-2; D perhaps matches TRBD1 (5 bases). Per germline, CDR1 MNHNS and CDR2 SASEGT. Trimming removed 0 bases at V and 4 bases at J, with 12 bases between. The CDR3 runs to 15 residues.

The rearrangement uses TRBV4-1 and TRBJ1-2; 7 nucleotides agree with TRBD1. CDR1 and CDR2 (germline): MGHRA, YSYEKL. This CDR3 has 18 residues. V lost 3 bases to trimming and J lost 5 bases; unmatched junction nucleotides: 18. The CDR3 bases are TGCGCCAGCAGCCAGAGGGGAAGCGGGACAGCCAGCTCATATGGCTACACCTTC. Amino acid sequence: CASSQRGSGTASSYGYTF.

The chain has TRBV28 and TRBJ1-2, with no clear D. V lost 7 bases and J lost 8, with 20 bases in between. Germline CDR1 is MDHEN and CDR2 is SYDVKM. The CDR3 is made up of 14 amino acids. DNA for the CDR3: TGTGCCAGCACCACACACCCCGTGGGGAGCGGCTACACCTTC. This encodes CASTTHPVGSGYTF.

The V call is TRBV10-1, the J call TRBJ2-7; a possible D gene is TRBD1 (6 bases). Trimming took 3 bases from V and 2 from J, leaving 17 bases between them. The CDR3 loop spans 16 amino acids. CDR1 is WNHNN and CDR2 is SYGVQD in the germline V gene (reference sequence). The CDR3 region has the DNA TGCGCCAGCAGTGAAGGGACATCTCCGCAGACCTACGAGCAGTACTTC. Translated, it gives CASSEGTSPQTYEQYF.

The chain combines TRBV28 with TRBJ1-1; D unclear. V was cut by 5 bases and J by 11 bases, with 15 bases left in between. The CDR3 runs to 12 residues. Germline CDR1 MDHEN, CDR2 SYDVKM. The CDR3 DNA is TGTGCCAGCAGTACCGCCCCGGCCGAGGCTTTCTTT. Its translation is CASSTAPAEAFF.

The chain uses TRBV28 and TRBJ1-2; 7 nucleotides align to TRBD1. Trimming removed 5 bases from V and 4 bases from J; junction bases left unmatched: 10. This CDR3 region has 15 residues. Germline CDR1 reads MDHEN; CDR2 reads SYDVKM. The CDR3 protein is CASSPPTGSPYGYTF. CDR3 coding DNA: TGTGCCAGCAGTCCCCCGACAGGGTCTCCCTATGGCTACACCTTC.

The V gene is TRBV2, the J gene TRBJ2-7, with 7 bases identical to TRBD1. V dropped 2 bases and J dropped 3; count of bases not matched to a gene: 4. The CDR3 contains 14 residues. In germline, CDR1 is SNHLY, CDR2 FYNNEI. CDR3 sequence: CASSENRGYYEQYF. CDR3 coding DNA: TGTGCCAGCAGTGAAAACAGGGGATACTACGAGCAGTACTTC.

This chain joins TRBV4-1 and TRBJ2-1, with TRBD2 matching over 7 bases. The ends lost 1 base at V and 2 bases at J; junction bases unmatched: 8. Per germline, CDR1 MGHRA and CDR2 YSYEKL. This CDR3 contains 17 residues. The CDR3 sequence is CASSQVPAGSTYNEQFF. DNA for the CDR3: TGCGCCAGCAGCCAAGTTCCAGCGGGGTCAACCTACAATGAGCAGTTCTTC.

The gene calls are TRBV5-1 and TRBJ2-6, with TRBD1 identical over 7 bases. V was pared by 6 bases and J by 2 bases, with 14 bases of the junction left unmatched. CDR1 and CDR2 (germline): SGHRS, YFSETQ. This CDR3 region has 18 residues. The chain's CDR3 is CASNLAGGSSAGANVLTF. The CDR3 DNA is TGCGCCAGCAACCTCGCAGGGGGTTCCTCTGCTGGGGCCAACGTCCTGACTTTC.

The rearrangement links TRBV23-1 to TRBJ1-6; TRBD1 agrees at 9 bases. TRBV23-1 is placed among ORFs of uncertain function. The CDR3 is made up of 13 amino acids. V lost 3 bases and J lost 14; bases outside the gene matches: 5. The CDR3 reads CASSQGQGGSLHF. CDR3 nucleotide sequence: TGCGCCAGCAGTCAGGGACAGGGAGGGTCCCTCCACTTT.

The chain couples TRBV10-3 to TRBJ2-7; TRBD1 might be the D (5 bases). The CDR3 is made up of 15 amino acids. CDR1 is ENHRY and CDR2 is SYGVKD in the germline V gene. V gave up 4 bases and J gave up 6 bases, with 19 bases separating them. CDR3 region: CAISGRQGNLGEQYF. CDR3 in DNA: TGTGCCATCAGTGGTCGCCAGGGAAACCTGGGCGAGCAGTACTTC.